The clone carrying this TCR beta chain showed up many times. The antigen is not known. Distinct nucleotide sequences in the sample also encode this CDR3. TCRdb reprocessed the PCR reads using MiXCR. Of over 30,000 clones in the sample, approximately 17% are singletons; the top ten hold approximately 14%. The data belong to a study of metastatic and nonmetastatic thyroid tumors. Overall study findings and caveats: Significantly higher TCR beta diversity was reportedly seen in malignant thyroid tumors than benign nodules, in blood and tumor.

Among the patients, none had received any treatment before thyroid surgery. The germline V gene encodes CDR1 KGHSH and CDR2 LQKENI. The CDR3 runs to 12 residues. Trimming pared 3 bases from V and 3 bases from J, leaving 6 bases between. Sequencing input: tumor tissue. This TCR was sampled from a female donor with papillary thyroid cancer or a benign thyroid nodule (not recorded which). Some clones in this sample may be carry-over from other donors' samples. The chain is built from TRBV18 and TRBJ2-7; a possible D gene is TRBD2 (6 bases). The CDR3 DNA reads as TGTGCCAGCTCACCCGGGGGCTACGAGCAGTACTTC. It is translated as CASSPGGYEQYF. Full variable domain (remainder filled in from reference TRBV18 and TRBJ2-7): NAGVMQNPRHLVRRRGQEARLRCSPMKGHSHVYWYRQLPEEGLKFMVYLQKENIIDESGMPKERFSAEFPKEGPSILRIQQVVRGDSAAYFCASSPGGYEQYFGPGTRLTVT.